This T cell receptor (beta chain) was obtained from a study of post-analysis software for immune sequencing data. Study conclusions and caveats: Same-batch preparations were strongly co-clustered by F measure.

On this clonotype: No antigen is known for it.

Included in the TCR beta cDNA libraries were unique molecular identifiers. One entry per CDR3 protein, called by TCRdb with MiXCR from the PCR reads. The sample includes approximately 250,000 distinct CDR3 sequences, 30% to 45% of them seen just once. The receptor's source is a girl between 5 and 17 years old with multiple sclerosis. Material: blood.

CDR3 nucleotide sequence: TGCGCCAGCAGCCAAGACGGATTTCTAGTCTCCTACAATGAGCAGTTCTTC. It is translated as CASSQDGFLVSYNEQFF. The rearrangement joins TRBV4-3 to TRBJ2-1; unclear D gene. The CDR3 covers 17 residues. Trimming removed 0 bases from V and 0 bases from J, with 12 bases in between. Germline V CDR1 and CDR2: LGHNA, YSLEER.